The 24 T cell receptor beta chains below all came from one sample that was sequenced in a study of chemoradiotherapy in HPV16-positive cancers. TCRdb's table, derived via immunoSEQ multiplex PCR, lists solely in-frame clones and lacks some. The sample consists of about 68,000 clones, roughly 90% of them appearing once. This specimen consisted of blood, obtained from a patient who underwent chemoradiotherapy. These TCRs come from a human donor with HPV-associated anogenital cancer.

About this clone: The sample has other DNA sequences that encode this CDR3 too. V gene TRBV6-1 combines with J gene TRBJ2-7; D is unclear. The germline CDR1 and CDR2 sequences are MNHNS and SASEGT. This CDR3 spans 12 amino acids. Between the trimmed V and J ends, which lost 2 bases and 0 bases, there was a span of 2 bases. CDR3 sequence: CASSETSYEQYF. In nucleotides, the CDR3 is TGTGCCAGCAGTGAAACCTCCTACGAGCAGTACTTC.

V gene TRBV2 combines with J gene TRBJ2-5; D is perhaps TRBD1 (5 bases). This CDR3 has 13 residues. Trimming shortened V by 6 bases and J by 5 bases, and 13 bases separated the two germline ends. Looked up from germline, CDR1 is SNHLY and CDR2 is FYNNEI. CDR3 amino acids: CASSGYRKETQYF. The CDR3 coding sequence is TGTGCCAGCAGCGGCTACAGGAAGGAGACCCAGTACTTC.

V gene TRBV10-1 combines with J gene TRBJ2-1, with 14 bases lining up with TRBD2. The CDR3 loop spans 18 amino acids. V shed 2 bases, J shed 5 bases, and the junction held 8 bases outside the gene matches. Germline CDR1 reads WNHNN; CDR2 reads SYGVQD (reference sequence). The CDR3 DNA reads TGCGCCAGCAGTGAGACCCGAAGGACTAGCGGGAGGAACAATGAGCAGTTCTTC. Residues: CASSETRRTSGRNNEQFF.

This chain connects TRBV27 to TRBJ1-2; no clear D. Germline V gene lookup returns CDR1 MNHEY and CDR2 SMNVEV (reference sequence). V gave up 6 bases and J gave up 2 bases, with 10 bases separating them. This CDR3 comprises 13 residues. CDR3 amino acids: CASSPGLNYGYTF. The CDR3, as DNA: TGTGCCAGCAGCCCCGGGCTCAACTATGGCTACACCTTC.

This chain joins TRBV6-5 and TRBJ1-1, with D tentatively TRBD1 (6 bases). The CDR3 consists of 11 residues. Germline-derived CDR1 and CDR2 are MNHEY and SVGAGI. The V end lost 6 bases, the J end lost 7 bases, and 9 bases lay between the germline ends. Written as DNA, the CDR3 is TGTGCCAGCAGACAGGGAATTGAAGCTTTCTTT. It yields the protein CASRQGIEAFF.

The gene calls are TRBV25-1 and TRBJ1-1; D is unclear. Trimming removed 2 bases from V and 9 bases from J, with 10 bases in between. The germline gives CDR1 MGHDK, CDR2 SYGVNS. The CDR3 is 12 residues long. The CDR3 DNA reads TGTGCCAGCAGTGAACGGACGTCTAAAGCTTTCTTT. The encoded protein is CASSERTSKAFF.

This chain connects TRBV2 to TRBJ2-7; 7 bases map to TRBD1. Per the germline V gene, CDR1 is SNHLY and CDR2 is FYNNEI. This CDR3 comprises 15 residues. V was pared by 6 bases and J by 3 bases, with 11 bases of the junction left unmatched. The CDR3 DNA reads as TGTGCCAGCAGACTCGAGACAGGGACCAACTACGAGCAGTACTTC. Its protein is CASRLETGTNYEQYF.

The chain employs TRBV2 and TRBJ1-1; D remains unclear. Between the trimmed V and J ends, which lost 11 bases and 2 bases, there was a span of 18 bases. The CDR3 has 14 amino acids. CDR1 SNHLY and CDR2 FYNNEI come from the germline V gene. CDR3 in DNA: TGTGCCCCGAGAGGAGGCGAGGCTAACACTGAAGCTTTCTTT. Its protein product is CAPRGGEANTEAFF.

This clone has a handful of counts. The chain combines TRBV6-5 with TRBJ1-5, with unresolved D. V lost 6 bases and J 8 bases, leaving 11 bases between the germline ends. The CDR3 totals 12 residues. Germline assignment: CDR1 MNHEY and CDR2 SVGAGI. Here the CDR3 DNA reads TGTGCCAGCAGCCACCCAAAGGAGCCCCAGCATTTT. Translating gives CASSHPKEPQHF.

This chain links TRBV19 with TRBJ1-3; D not certain. Germline lookup yields CDR1 LNHDA and CDR2 SQIVND (reference sequence). The V and J ends lost 8 bases and 2 bases respectively, with 10 bases between them. This CDR3 comprises 13 residues. The CDR3 protein is CASAVSAGNTIYF. The CDR3 DNA reads TGTGCCAGTGCGGTTTCGGCTGGAAACACCATATATTTT.

The chain links TRBV18 to TRBJ1-3, with D hard to call. The germline CDR1 and CDR2 sequences are KGHSH and LQKENI. The V and J ends lost 3 bases and 1 base respectively, with 4 bases between them. The CDR3 totals 13 residues. CDR3 sequence reads: CASSPNSGNTIYF. CDR3 bases: TGTGCCAGCTCACCGAATTCTGGAAACACCATATATTTT.

The V gene is TRBV7-6, the J gene TRBJ1-5; maybe TRBD1 (5 bases). Germline V gene data show CDR1 as SGHVS and CDR2 as FNYEAQ. The CDR3 totals 13 residues. Trimming removed 2 bases at V and 6 bases at J, with 8 bases between. For the CDR3, the DNA is TGTGCCAGCAGCTTACAGGGCGCTCAGCCCCAGCATTTT. The encoded protein is CASSLQGAQPQHF. Combining the CDR3 with reference TRBV7-6 and TRBJ1-5 gives the whole variable domain GAGVSQSPRYKVTKRGQDVALRCDPISGHVSLYWYRQALGQGPEFLTYFNYEAQQDKSGLPNDRFSAERPEGSISTLTIQRTEQRDSAMYRCASSLQGAQPQHFGDGTRLSIL.

The J gene is TRBJ2-7, the V gene TRBV4-1, with 10 bases that match TRBD1. The CDR3 runs to 16 residues. The junction had 5 bases not matched to a gene; V was cut back by 3 bases and J by 0 bases. Looked up from germline, CDR1 is MGHRA and CDR2 is YSYEKL. The DNA for the CDR3 is TGCGCCAGCAGCCAGTGGACAGGGGGAAGCTCCTACGAGCAGTACTTC. As protein: CASSQWTGGSSYEQYF.

The genes are TRBV2 and TRBJ1-2, with TRBD1 identical over 11 bases. CDR3 length equals 15 residues. Trimming cost V 6 bases and J 1 base; bases outside gene matches: 4. Germline loops: CDR1 SNHLY, CDR2 FYNNEI. In DNA, the CDR3 is TGTGCCAGCAGGGACAGGGGGCTATTTAACTATGGCTACACCTTC. It translates to CASRDRGLFNYGYTF.

This clone was observed a handful of times. V and J are TRBV29-1 and TRBJ2-7; TRBD2 matches 10 bases. This CDR3 region has 15 residues. V lost 6 bases, J lost 5 bases, and 13 bases stayed unmatched. In germline, CDR1 is SQVTM, CDR2 ANQGSEA. CDR3 region: CSVGGGLAGAHEQYF. The CDR3 DNA sequence: TGCAGCGTGGGGGGGGGTCTAGCGGGAGCCCACGAGCAGTACTTC.

This clone was counted once. This chain uses TRBV2 with TRBJ2-2; no clear D gene. The CDR3 is 15 residues long. From germline, CDR1 is SNHLY and CDR2 FYNNEI. V was cut by 4 bases and J by 4 bases, with 13 bases left in between. CDR3 residues: CASSVMGGSTGELFF. The CDR3 DNA reads TGTGCCAGCAGTGTAATGGGCGGAAGCACCGGGGAGCTGTTTTTT.

This chain connects TRBV28 to TRBJ2-5, with a weak D call TRBD2 (5 bases). The CDR3 runs 15 residues. V was pared by 6 bases and J by 5 bases, with 19 bases between. The germline V gene has CDR1 MDHEN and CDR2 SYDVKM. The DNA of the CDR3 is TGTGCCAGCAGGGACGACGGAGGAAGCCGGGAGACCCAGTACTTC. This sequence encodes CASRDDGGSRETQYF. The variable domain in full, completed from reference TRBV28 and TRBJ2-5, reads DVKVTQSSRYLVKRTGEKVFLECVQDMDHENMFWYRQDPGLGLRLIYFSYDVKMKEKGDIPEGYSVSREKKERFSLILESASTNQTSMYLCASRDDGGSRETQYFGPGTRLLVL.

The rearrangement links TRBV28 to TRBJ2-4, with a weak D call TRBD1 (6 bases). The CDR3 covers 14 residues. Germline-derived CDR1 and CDR2 are MDHEN and SYDVKM. V gave up 5 bases and J gave up 1 base, with 9 bases separating them. The CDR3 reads CASSTGMAKNIQYF. The CDR3 nucleotides read TGTGCCAGCAGTACAGGGATGGCCAAAAACATTCAGTACTTC.

The chain combines TRBV5-1 with TRBJ1-2, with D perhaps matching TRBD1 (6 bases). Germline V CDR1 and CDR2: SGHRS, YFSETQ. V lost 5 bases and J 8 bases, leaving 16 bases between the germline ends. There are 13 residues in the CDR3. The CDR3 here is CASRSPGTQGYTF. CDR3 sequence (DNA): TGCGCCAGCAGATCACCCGGGACACAGGGCTACACCTTC.

CDR3 residues: CASSSSQPGGTGELFF. CDR3 sequence (DNA): TGCGCCAGCAGCTCCTCACAGCCGGGGGGGACCGGGGAGCTGTTTTTT. The rearrangement links TRBV5-1 to TRBJ2-2; 8 nucleotides agree with TRBD2. CDR3 size: 16 residues. V was clipped by 3 bases and J by 5 bases; unmatched bases: 9. Looked up from germline, CDR1 is SGHRS and CDR2 is YFSETQ.

The V call is TRBV18, the J call TRBJ2-3, with 7 bases identical to TRBD1. The germline gives CDR1 KGHSH, CDR2 LQKENI. The CDR3 contains 14 residues. V dropped 4 bases and J dropped 6; count of bases not matched to a gene: 7. CDR3: CASSQTGPQDTQYF. The CDR3 DNA is TGTGCCAGCTCACAGACAGGGCCTCAGGATACGCAGTATTTT.

This clone was seen once. The junction shows a germline mismatch at one end, possibly a read error. CDR3 region: CASSGFSGSRKTVF. In DNA, the CDR3 is TGTGCCAGCAGTGGATTTAGCGGGAGCAGAAAAACCGTCTTC. This rearrangement joins TRBV2 to TRBJ2-1, with 9 positions matching TRBD2. Germline CDR1 is SNHLY and CDR2 is FYNNEI. CDR3 size: 14 residues.

The chain uses TRBV6-1 and TRBJ1-1; D call uncertain. The CDR3 contains 12 residues. Germline V gene sequence: CDR1 MNHNS, CDR2 SASEGT. The V end lost 8 bases, the J end lost 4 bases, and 11 bases lay between the germline ends. The CDR3 here is CASRPRSTEAFF. The CDR3 nucleotides read TGTGCCAGCCGTCCGAGATCCACTGAAGCTTTCTTT.

The J gene is TRBJ2-3, the V gene TRBV27; 11 bases are a match to TRBD2. After removal of 2 bases from V and 8 bases from J, the junction contained 9 bases not matched to a gene. In germline, CDR1 is MNHEY, CDR2 SMNVEV (reference sequence). This CDR3 comprises 16 residues. The CDR3 region is CASSLILAGGVATQYF. The CDR3 DNA sequence: TGTGCCAGCAGTTTAATTCTAGCGGGGGGAGTCGCTACGCAGTATTTT.